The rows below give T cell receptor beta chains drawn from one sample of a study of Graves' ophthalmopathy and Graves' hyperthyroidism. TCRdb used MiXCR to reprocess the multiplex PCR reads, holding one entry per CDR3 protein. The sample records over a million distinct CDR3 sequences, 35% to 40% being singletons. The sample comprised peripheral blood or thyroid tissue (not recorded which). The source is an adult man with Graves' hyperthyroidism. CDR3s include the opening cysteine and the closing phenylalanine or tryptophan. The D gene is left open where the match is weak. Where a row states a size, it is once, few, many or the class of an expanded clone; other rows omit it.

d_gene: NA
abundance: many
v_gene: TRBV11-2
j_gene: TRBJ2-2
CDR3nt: TGTGCCAGCAGCCCAGTGGCGATTACGAACACCGGGGAGCTGTTTTTT
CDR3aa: CASSPVAITNTGELFF

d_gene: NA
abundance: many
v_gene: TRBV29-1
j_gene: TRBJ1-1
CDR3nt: TGCAGCGTTGAGGAGAATTCGAACACTGAAGCTTTCTTT
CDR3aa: CSVEENSNTEAFF

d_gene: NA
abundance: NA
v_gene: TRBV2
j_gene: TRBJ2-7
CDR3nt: TGTGCCAGCAGCCACCTAAGCCGGCAGGGGAACTCCTATTCTCATTACGAGCAGTACTTC
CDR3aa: CASSHLSRQGNSYSHYEQYF

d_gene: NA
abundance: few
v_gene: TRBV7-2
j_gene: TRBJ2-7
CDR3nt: TGTGCCAGCAGCCAAGACCCCGTTGGGGTGGCCTACGAGCAGTACTTC
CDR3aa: CASSQDPVGVAYEQYF

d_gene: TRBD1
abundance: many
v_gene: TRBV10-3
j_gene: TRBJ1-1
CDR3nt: TGTGCCATCAGTGAGGACAGGGGAGCTTTCTTT
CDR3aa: CAISEDRGAFF

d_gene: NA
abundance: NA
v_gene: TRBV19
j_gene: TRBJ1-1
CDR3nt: TGTGCCAGTAGTATAGATCGGCGGGAGGGTACTGAAGCTTTCTTT
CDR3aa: CASSIDRREGTEAFF

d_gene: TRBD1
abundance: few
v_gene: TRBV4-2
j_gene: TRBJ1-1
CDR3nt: TGTGCCAGCACCAGGGGGGTGATGAACACTGAAGCTTTCTTT
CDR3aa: CASTRGVMNTEAFF

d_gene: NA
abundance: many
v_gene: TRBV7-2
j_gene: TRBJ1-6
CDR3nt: TGTGCCAGCAGCTACGGGACCGCCCGAAGTGCCTATAATTCACCCCTCCACTTT
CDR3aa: CASSYGTARSAYNSPLHF

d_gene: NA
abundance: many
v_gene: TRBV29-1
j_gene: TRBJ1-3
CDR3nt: TGCAGCGTGCAAGACGGTTCTGGAAACACCATATATTTT
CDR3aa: CSVQDGSGNTIYF

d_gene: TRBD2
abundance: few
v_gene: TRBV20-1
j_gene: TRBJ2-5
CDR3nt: TGCAGTGCTAGAGGTGGCGGGGGTTTTCAGACCCAGTACTTC
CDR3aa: CSARGGGGFQTQYF

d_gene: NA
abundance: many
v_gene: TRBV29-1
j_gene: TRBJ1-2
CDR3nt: TGCACCCTGTCCCGGGAGTACTATGGCTACACCTTC
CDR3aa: CTLSREYYGYTF

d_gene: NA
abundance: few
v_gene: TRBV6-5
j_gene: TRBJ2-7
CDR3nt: TGTGCCAGCAGCCACACTGCGGACTTGGGGAGGTCCTACGAGCAGTACTTC
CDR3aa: CASSHTADLGRSYEQYF

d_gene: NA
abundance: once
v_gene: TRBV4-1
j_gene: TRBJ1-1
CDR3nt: TGCGCCAGCAGCGGGGGGCTGGTTGAAGCTTTCTTT
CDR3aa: CASSGGLVEAFF

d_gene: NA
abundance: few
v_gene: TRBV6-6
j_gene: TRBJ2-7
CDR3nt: TGTGCCAGCAGCCCCATCCCGCGGCTGGGTCACTCCTACGAGCAGTACTTC
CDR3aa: CASSPIPRLGHSYEQYF

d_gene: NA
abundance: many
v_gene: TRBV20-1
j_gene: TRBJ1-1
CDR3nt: TGCAGTGCTAGAGTAAACTACCCCGAAGCTTTCTTT
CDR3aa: CSARVNYPEAFF

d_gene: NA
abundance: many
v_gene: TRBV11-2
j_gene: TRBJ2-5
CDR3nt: TGTGCCAGCAGCTTAGTCCTTGGGGAGACCCAGTACTTC
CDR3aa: CASSLVLGETQYF

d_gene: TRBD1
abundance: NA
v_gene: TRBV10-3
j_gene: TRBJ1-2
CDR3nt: TGTGCCAGCTCCCGGACAGGGGAGGGCTATGGCTACACCTTC
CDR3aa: CASSRTGEGYGYTF

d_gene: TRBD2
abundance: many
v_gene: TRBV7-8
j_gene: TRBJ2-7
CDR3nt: TGTGCCAGCAGCTACACTAGCGACCACGAGCAGTACTTC
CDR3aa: CASSYTSDHEQYF

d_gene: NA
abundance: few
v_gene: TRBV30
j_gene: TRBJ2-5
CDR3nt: TGTGCCTGGAGTGTAGGTGGGGGGAGTCAAGAGACCCAGTACTTC
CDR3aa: CAWSVGGGSQETQYF

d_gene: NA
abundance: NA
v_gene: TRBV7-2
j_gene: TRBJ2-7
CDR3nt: TGTGCCAGCACCAAAACGGGTTCCTACGAGCAGTACTTC
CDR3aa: CASTKTGSYEQYF

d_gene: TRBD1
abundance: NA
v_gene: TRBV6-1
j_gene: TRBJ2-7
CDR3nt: TGTGCCAGCAGTGAATTCGGCGGACAGGGGTACGAGCAGTACTTC
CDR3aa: CASSEFGGQGYEQYF

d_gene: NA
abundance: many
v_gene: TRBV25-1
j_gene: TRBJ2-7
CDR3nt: TGTGCCAGCGGCAGCTACTACGAGCAGTACTTC
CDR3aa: CASGSYYEQYF

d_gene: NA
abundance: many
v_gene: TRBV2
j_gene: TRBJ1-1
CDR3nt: TGTGCCAGCAGTGACTACCGGGACCCGACAACTGAAGCTTTCTTT
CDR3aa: CASSDYRDPTTEAFF

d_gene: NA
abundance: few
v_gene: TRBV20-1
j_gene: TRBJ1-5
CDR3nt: TGCAGTGCTAGAGCTGGAGGTAGCAATCAGCCCCAGCATTTT
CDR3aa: CSARAGGSNQPQHF

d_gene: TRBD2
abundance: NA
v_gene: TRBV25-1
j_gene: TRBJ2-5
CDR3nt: TGTGCCAGCAGTGAAGCCAGGCTGGGGAGGGAGTCGGAGACCCAGTACTTC
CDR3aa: CASSEARLGRESETQYF

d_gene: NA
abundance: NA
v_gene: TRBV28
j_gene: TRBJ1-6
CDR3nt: TGTGCCAGCAATTTCTCCGGGGGCCGTAGTTCACCCCTCCACTTT
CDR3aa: CASNFSGGRSSPLHF

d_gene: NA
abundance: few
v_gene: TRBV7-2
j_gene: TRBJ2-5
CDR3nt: TGTGCCAGCAGTATCGGACAAAGAAGCCAAGAGACCCAGTACTTC
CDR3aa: CASSIGQRSQETQYF

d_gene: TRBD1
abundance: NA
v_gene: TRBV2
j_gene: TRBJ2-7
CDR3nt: TGTGCCAGCAGTTTTCTGGGACAGGGGCCTCGGGAGCAGTACTTC
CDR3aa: CASSFLGQGPREQYF

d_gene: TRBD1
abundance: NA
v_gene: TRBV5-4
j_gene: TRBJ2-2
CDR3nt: TGTGCCAGCAGCACGGGACAGGGGGCCGGGGAGCTGTTTTTT
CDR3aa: CASSTGQGAGELFF

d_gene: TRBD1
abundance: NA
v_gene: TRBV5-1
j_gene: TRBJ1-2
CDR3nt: TGCGCCAGCAGTTCACGACAGGGGTCGATGAACTATGGCTACACCTTC
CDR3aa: CASSSRQGSMNYGYTF

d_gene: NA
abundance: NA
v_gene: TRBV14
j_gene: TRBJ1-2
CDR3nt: TGTGCCAGCAGCCAAGATATTGGAATTTTAAACTATGGCTACACCTTC
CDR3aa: CASSQDIGILNYGYTF

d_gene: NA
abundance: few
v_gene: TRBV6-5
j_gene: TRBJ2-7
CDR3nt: TGTGCCAGCAGTTACTCGTCAGAGCCCTACGAGCAGTACTTC
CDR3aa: CASSYSSEPYEQYF

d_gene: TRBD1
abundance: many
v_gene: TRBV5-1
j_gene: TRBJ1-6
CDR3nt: TGCGCCAGCAGCCACCGACAGGGGGACAATTCACCCCTCCACTTT
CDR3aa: CASSHRQGDNSPLHF

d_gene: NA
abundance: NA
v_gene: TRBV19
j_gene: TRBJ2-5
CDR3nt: TGTGCCAGTAGTCTATCCGGCCGGGACGGCGAGACCCAGTACTTC
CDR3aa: CASSLSGRDGETQYF

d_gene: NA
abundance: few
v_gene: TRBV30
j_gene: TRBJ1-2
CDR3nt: TGTGCCTGGAGTGTATCGAGTGGCTACACCTTC
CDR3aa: CAWSVSSGYTF

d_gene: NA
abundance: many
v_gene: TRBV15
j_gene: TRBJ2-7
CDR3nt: TGTGCCACCAGCAGAGATCCGGGAAAGGGCTACGAGCAGTACTTC
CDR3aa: CATSRDPGKGYEQYF

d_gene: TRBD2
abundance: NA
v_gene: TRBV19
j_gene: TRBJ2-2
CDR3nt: TGTGCCAGTAGTATACCCCTTCCTCTAGCGGGGGGGGCGAACACCGGGGAGCTGTTTTTT
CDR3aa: CASSIPLPLAGGANTGELFF

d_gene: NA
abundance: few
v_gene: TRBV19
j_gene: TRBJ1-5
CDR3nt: TGTGCCAGTAGTATAGTTTCCGGGCAGAACAATCAGCCCCAGCATTTT
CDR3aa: CASSIVSGQNNQPQHF

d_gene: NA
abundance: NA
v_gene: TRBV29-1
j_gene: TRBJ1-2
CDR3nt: TGCAGCGTTGGGGTAGGACAGCAAGCTAACTATGGCTACACCTTC
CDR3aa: CSVGVGQQANYGYTF

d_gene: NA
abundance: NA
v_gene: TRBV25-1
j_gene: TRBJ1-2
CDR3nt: NA
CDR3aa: CACSASSIVGVGGYTF

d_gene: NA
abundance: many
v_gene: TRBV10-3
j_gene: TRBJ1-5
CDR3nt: TGTGCCATCAGTGAGTCGAGTCAGCAGGGCGGTCAGCCCCAGCATTTT
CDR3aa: CAISESSQQGGQPQHF

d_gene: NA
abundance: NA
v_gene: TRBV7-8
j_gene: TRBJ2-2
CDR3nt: TGTGCCAGCAGCTTACTAAGGGGTAGCATCACCGGGGAGCTGTTTTTT
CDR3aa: CASSLLRGSITGELFF

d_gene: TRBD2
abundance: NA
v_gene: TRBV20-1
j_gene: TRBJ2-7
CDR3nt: TGCAGTGCTAGTTCTGACGGGGGGGTGGGGCACTACGAGCAGTACTTC
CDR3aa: CSASSDGGVGHYEQYF

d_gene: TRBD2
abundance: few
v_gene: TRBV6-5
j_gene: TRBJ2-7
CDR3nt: TGTGCCAGCAGTTACTCCGGAACTAGCGGGTACTACGAGCAGTACTTC
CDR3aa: CASSYSGTSGYYEQYF

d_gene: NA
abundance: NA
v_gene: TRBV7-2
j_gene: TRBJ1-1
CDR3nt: TGTGCCAGCAGCCTACAGGCAGGGGCCGCTGAAGCTTTCTTT
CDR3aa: CASSLQAGAAEAFF

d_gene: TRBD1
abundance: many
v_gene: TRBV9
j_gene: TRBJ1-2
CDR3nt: TGTGCCAGCAGCGAGGGGGACAGTAACTATGGCTACACCTTC
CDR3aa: CASSEGDSNYGYTF

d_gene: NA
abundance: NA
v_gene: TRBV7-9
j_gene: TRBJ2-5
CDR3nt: TGTGCCAGCAGCAAAACAGCCGGGACTCAAGAGGCCCAGTACTTC
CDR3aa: CASSKTAGTQEAQYF

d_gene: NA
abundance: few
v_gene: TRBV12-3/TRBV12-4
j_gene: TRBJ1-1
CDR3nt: TGTGCCAGCAGTTTGGGCAGGGACAACACTGAAGCTTTCTTT
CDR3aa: CASSLGRDNTEAFF

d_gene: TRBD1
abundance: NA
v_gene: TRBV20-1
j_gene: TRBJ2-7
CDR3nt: TGCAGTGCCTCCGGCTGGGACAGGGGTTCCGTAACCTACGAGCAGTACTTC
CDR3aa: CSASGWDRGSVTYEQYF

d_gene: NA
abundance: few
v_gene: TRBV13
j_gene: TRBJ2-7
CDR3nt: TGTGCCAGCAGCGGTCGACCTAAAACCTACGAGCAGTACTTC
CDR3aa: CASSGRPKTYEQYF

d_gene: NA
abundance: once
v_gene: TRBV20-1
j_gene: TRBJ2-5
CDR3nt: TGCAGTGCTAGAGAGGCAGGGAACAATCAGCCCCAGTACTTC
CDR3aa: CSAREAGNNQPQYF

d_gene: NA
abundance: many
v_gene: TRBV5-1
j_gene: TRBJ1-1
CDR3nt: TGCGCCAGCAGCTACCGGGAAAGGCGAACTGAAGCTTTCTTT
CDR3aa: CASSYRERRTEAFF

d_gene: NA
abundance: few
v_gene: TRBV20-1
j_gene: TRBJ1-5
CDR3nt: TGCAGTGCCCCCAGGGGTTTGGAGCAGCCCCAGCATTTT
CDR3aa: CSAPRGLEQPQHF

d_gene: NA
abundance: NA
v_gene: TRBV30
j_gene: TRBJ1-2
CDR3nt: TGTGCCTCGAACAAAGACACCTATGGCTACACCTTC
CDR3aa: CASNKDTYGYTF

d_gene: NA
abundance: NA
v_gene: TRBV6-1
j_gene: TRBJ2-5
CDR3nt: TGTGCCAGCAGTGAAGCGGCAGGGGAGACCCAGTACTTC
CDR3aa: CASSEAAGETQYF

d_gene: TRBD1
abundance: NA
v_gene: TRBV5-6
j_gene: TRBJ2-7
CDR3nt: TGTGCCAGCAGCAACCTTGGACAGGTGCTCTCCTACGAGCAGTACTTC
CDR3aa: CASSNLGQVLSYEQYF

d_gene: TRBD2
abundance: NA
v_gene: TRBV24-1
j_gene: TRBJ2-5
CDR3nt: TGTGCCACGAAAGCGGGGGGTACACGAGAGACCCAGTACTTC
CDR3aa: CATKAGGTRETQYF